This T cell receptor beta chain was recorded in a study of blood T cell repertoires in COVID-19 (dated by TCRdb to 2019 to 2021). About the investigation overall: Samples covering the acute and convalescent phases of COVID-19 were provided by collaborators in the United States, Italy and Spain. Deeply sampled blood TCRbeta repertoires from subjects exposed to, actively infected with, or recovered from COVID-19 were included in the dataset. The prospective study material was composed of cDNA or gDNA derived from T cells, B-cell-depleted T cells, or PBMCs. The repertoires were made available in a free public database intended to serve as a resource for research on the immune response to SARS-CoV-2. HLA class I and class II types, where available, came from metadata supplied by the sample provider rather than from assay-based typing. Nearly every sample came with metadata listing a de-identified subject ID, COVID-19 status, age in years and sex. Samples came from the ongoing ImmuneRACE study (first 160 participants) plus 1,254 subjects from 6 global collaborators.

Study-wide findings and limitations: The amount of clinical and demographic metadata varied by source and participant and was provided uncurated.

TCRbeta CDR3 regions were amplified from genomic DNA using the immunoSEQ Assay, a bias-controlled multiplex PCR. Under the source paper's analysis protocol: The number of nucleated cells in each sample was estimated by amplification of reference gene primers within the assay. Sequence reads were collapsed and filtered to measure the absolute abundance of every unique TCRbeta CDR3 rearrangement. For each sample, productive Simpson clonality was calculated by taking the square root of Simpson's diversity index across productive rearrangements. TCRdb provides this immuneACCESS table in a form limited to in-frame rearrangements. Some clones are lacking; in checked studies, under half of them reflect an unresolved V gene, and why the rest are absent is not known. V, J and clone size are taken as reported in that table, and D and trimming were inferred from the DNA itself. The sample data list under 200,000 clones, and roughly 82% of these were observed just once. Clones ranked in the top ten supply about 11% of the sample.

As to this clone: Its cognate antigen has yet to be identified. The sample holds no much larger clone one base away, and base qualities are not on file.

Participants in the prospective study were aged about 18 to 100 years, lived in under 30 United States geographic areas, and enrolled through a virtual design. In the prospective study, participants were assigned to cohorts based on the clinical history participants reported in a screening survey and a study questionnaire. Recovered participants in ImmuneRACE Cohort 3 were defined by two consecutive negative NP/OP PCR tests, clearance by a healthcare professional, or resolution of symptoms. In the prospective study, whole blood, serum and a nasopharyngeal or oropharyngeal swab were collected from each participant by mobile phlebotomists. Participants in the prospective study had the option to provide additional blood draws and questionnaires over a roughly two-month period. Prospective study blood samples were shipped either frozen or at room temperature before DNA extraction. Cut back by 3 bases and 3 bases, the V and J ends lie 7 bases apart. Measured from the cysteine to the phenylalanine, the CDR3 is 12 residues long. Only the CDR3 DNA stays, 36 bases, in frame from base 1. The germline V gene gives CDR1 as SGHRS and CDR2 as YFSETQ.

Source material: PBMCs or T cells enriched from blood (not recorded which). Rearrangement joined TRBV5-1 to TRBJ2-7; no confident D gene assignment can be made. This TCR came from a man aged 45 to 65 who had recovered from COVID-19. Here is the DNA: TGCGCCAGCAGCTACAACAGCTACGAGCAGTACTTC. This gives the protein CASSYNSYEQYF.